A selection of T cell receptor beta chains follows, all from one sample in a study of regulatory T cells in long-lasting Graves disease. One entry per CDR3 protein results from TCRdb running MiXCR on the multiplex PCR reads. The data hold about 300,000 distinct CDR3 sequences, with 15% to 20% observed a single time. The starting material was peripheral blood mononuclear cells (PBMCs), obtained at new diagnosis, from a patient treated with antithyroid drugs. These receptors all come from a female donor with Graves disease. The CDR3 runs from the conserved cysteine through the conserved F or W. The order of the fields is D gene, V gene, clone size, J gene, CDR3 protein, CDR3 DNA. The D gene is left open where the match is weak. Only some rows state a clone size, as once, few, many or a class for expanded clones.

>-|TRBV9|many|TRBJ1-4
CASSVGRTTNEKLFF
TGTGCCAGCAGCGTAGGCAGGACCACTAATGAAAAACTGTTTTTT
>-|TRBV7-9|few|TRBJ2-3
CASSPSVVPGITDTQYF
TGTGCCAGCAGCCCCTCTGTTGTGCCCGGGATAACAGATACGCAGTATTTT
>-|TRBV5-8|many|TRBJ1-1
CASSPSGANTEAFF
TGTGCCAGCAGCCCCTCAGGGGCGAACACTGAAGCTTTCTTT
>-|TRBV2|-|TRBJ1-1
CASSDLTGHMNTEAFF
TGTGCCAGCAGTGACTTGACAGGCCACATGAACACTGAAGCTTTCTTT
>-|TRBV2|many|TRBJ2-7
CASTRLVTSYEQYF
TGTGCCAGCACCCGACTAGTCACCTCCTACGAGCAGTACTTC
>-|TRBV7-3|many|TRBJ2-1
CASSLGSYRQFF
TGTGCCAGCAGCTTAGGGTCTTATAGGCAGTTCTTC
>-|TRBV5-4|-|TRBJ1-4
CASSSTNEKLFF
TGTGCCAGCAGCTCAACTAATGAAAAACTGTTTTTT
>-|TRBV5-1|many|TRBJ2-3
CASSFTRGATDTQYF
TGTGCCAGCAGCTTTACGAGGGGGGCAACAGATACGCAGTATTTT
>TRBD2|TRBV2|-|TRBJ2-1
CARSLAGVHNEQFF
TGTGCCAGATCACTAGCGGGAGTTCATAATGAGCAGTTCTTC
>TRBD1|TRBV12-3/TRBV12-4|many|TRBJ1-2
CASSLDDRDWYGYTF
TGTGCCAGCAGTTTAGACGACAGGGATTGGTATGGCTACACCTTC
>-|TRBV15|few|TRBJ2-7
CATSRQQDSYEQYF
TGTGCCACCAGTCGACAGCAAGACTCCTACGAGCAGTACTTC
>-|TRBV20-1|many|TRBJ1-2
CSARSPGELRFSNYGYTF
TGCAGTGCCCGAAGCCCCGGAGAGTTACGATTTTCTAACTATGGCTACACCTTC
>-|TRBV6-2/TRBV6-3|many|TRBJ1-2
CASRDGEGNGYTF
TGTGCCAGCAGGGACGGGGAGGGGAATGGCTACACCTTC
>TRBD2|TRBV2|many|TRBJ2-6
CASRLLADSSGANVLTF
TGTGCCAGCAGGCTCCTAGCGGATAGCTCTGGGGCCAACGTCCTGACTTTC
>TRBD2|TRBV6-2/TRBV6-3|many|TRBJ2-3
CASSPATRLAGRAYTQYF
TGTGCCAGCAGCCCTGCCACTCGACTAGCGGGAAGGGCGTATACGCAGTATTTT
>-|TRBV7-9|few|TRBJ2-1
CASSSLFGDNEQFF
TGTGCCAGCAGCTCCCTCTTTGGAGACAATGAGCAGTTCTTC
>-|TRBV6-4|many|TRBJ2-2
CASSSANTGELFF
TGTGCCAGCAGTAGCGCGAACACCGGGGAGCTGTTTTTT
>TRBD1|TRBV15|-|TRBJ2-7
CATSRNEDRDEQYF
TGTGCCACCAGCAGAAATGAGGACAGGGACGAGCAGTACTTC
>TRBD2|TRBV28|many|TRBJ2-1
CASSFPLRTSGIYNEQFF
TGTGCCAGCAGTTTTCCCCTTAGGACTAGCGGGATCTACAATGAGCAGTTCTTC
>TRBD1|TRBV7-3|many|TRBJ2-7
CASSRIRDRIYEQYF
TGTGCCAGCAGTCGAATCCGGGACAGGATCTACGAGCAGTACTTC
>TRBD2|TRBV5-1|-|TRBJ2-1
CASSLLGLAGGLPYNEQFF
TGCGCCAGCAGCTTGCTAGGACTAGCGGGAGGGTTGCCCTACAATGAGCAGTTCTTC
>-|TRBV7-2|-|TRBJ1-2
CASSSTRNYGYTF
TGTGCCAGCAGCTCGACTCGGAACTATGGCTACACCTTC
>-|TRBV25-1|few|TRBJ2-5
CASIGTGGQETQYF
TGTGCCAGCATTGGAACAGGCGGCCAAGAGACCCAGTACTTC
>-|TRBV20-1|many|TRBJ1-2
CSARKDGNYGYTF
TGCAGTGCTAGAAAGGACGGAAACTATGGCTACACCTTC
>-|TRBV12-3/TRBV12-4|-|TRBJ2-5
CASGQLEGREETQYF
TGTGCCAGCGGCCAATTGGAGGGCCGTGAAGAGACCCAGTACTTC
>TRBD1|TRBV7-8|many|TRBJ1-3
CASSDRQGSGNTIYF
TGTGCCAGCAGCGATCGACAGGGTTCAGGAAACACCATATATTTT
>-|TRBV6-5|many|TRBJ2-1
CASSYWGQGRDNEQFF
TGTGCCAGCAGTTATTGGGGTCAGGGAAGGGACAATGAGCAGTTCTTC
>TRBD1|TRBV29-1|-|TRBJ1-2
CSVSTGNYGYTF
TGCAGCGTTTCGACAGGGAACTATGGCTACACCTTC
>-|TRBV5-1|few|TRBJ2-4
CASSLGDPKNIQYF
TGCGCCAGCAGCTTGGGAGACCCGAAAAACATTCAGTACTTC
>TRBD2|TRBV6-5|many|TRBJ2-1
CASSYLLAGPGSNEQFF
TGTGCCAGCAGTTATCTACTAGCGGGACCAGGGAGCAATGAGCAGTTCTTC
>TRBD1|TRBV19|-|TRBJ1-2
CASRGQGGGYTF
TGTGCCAGTAGGGGACAGGGGGGTGGCTACACCTTC
>TRBD1|TRBV11-3|-|TRBJ2-7
CASSAGTGTGEQYF
TGTGCCAGCAGCGCCGGGACAGGGACGGGAGAGCAGTACTTC
>-|TRBV3-1|many|TRBJ2-1
CASSSPPSASYNEQFF
TGTGCCAGCAGCTCCCCCCCATCCGCCTCCTACAATGAGCAGTTCTTC
>-|TRBV27|many|TRBJ2-3
CASTGFRATDTQYF
TGTGCCAGCACGGGTTTTCGGGCCACAGATACGCAGTATTTT
>TRBD1|TRBV5-5|-|TRBJ1-2
CASSLEVWDRDYGYTF
TGTGCCAGCAGCTTGGAGGTTTGGGACAGGGACTATGGCTACACCTTC
>-|TRBV20-1|-|TRBJ1-6
CSAKETEGGGSPPHF
TGCAGTGCTAAGGAGACCGAGGGGGGAGGCTCACCCCCCCACTTT
>TRBD2|TRBV20-1|few|TRBJ2-1
CSVKRLAGYNEQFF
TGCAGTGTTAAGCGTCTAGCGGGGTACAATGAGCAGTTCTTC
>-|TRBV20-1|few|TRBJ2-2
CSAETPTGELFF
TGCAGTGCGGAGACGCCCACCGGGGAGCTGTTTTTT
>-|TRBV12-3/TRBV12-4|many|TRBJ1-5
CASQKGGSNQPQHF
TGTGCCAGCCAGAAGGGTGGCAGCAATCAGCCCCAGCATTTT
>-|TRBV5-4|-|TRBJ1-5
CATADSRVGNQPQHF
TGTGCCACCGCGGATTCCAGGGTGGGCAATCAGCCCCAGCATTTT
>-|TRBV5-5|-|TRBJ1-1
CASSLLSHTEAFF
TGTGCCAGCAGCTTGCTGAGTCACACTGAAGCTTTCTTT
>-|TRBV12-3/TRBV12-4|many|TRBJ1-1
CASRRAGMNTEAFF
TGTGCCAGCAGAAGGGCGGGGATGAACACTGAAGCTTTCTTT